These 32 T cell receptor beta chains came from one sample sequenced in a study of OX40 agonist ivuxolimab in advanced cancers. The assay was immunoSEQ multiplex PCR, and TCRdb's table has in-frame clones only and misses some. The data contain about 77,000 clones, around 85% of them seen just once; the ten biggest clones take up 4.6%. Material: CD4+ or CD8+ T cells sorted from blood, obtained in a trial of the OX40 agonist ivuxolimab. The origin of the receptors is an adult with an advanced solid tumor such as melanoma, head and neck, liver or kidney cancer.

The chain combines TRBV5-1 with TRBJ2-1; 7 positions agree with TRBD1. Germline-derived CDR1 and CDR2 are SGHRS and YFSETQ. J was trimmed by 9 bases and V by 4 bases; bases with no gene match: 10. The CDR3 runs to 14 residues. Written as DNA, the CDR3 is TGCGCCAGCAGCCCTGGACAGGATGTAGGTGAGCAGTTCTTC. Amino acids: CASSPGQDVGEQFF.

This clone was picked up a small number of times. The chain uses TRBV6-6 and TRBJ2-1, with 7 bases aligning to TRBD2. This CDR3 has 16 residues. Germline assignment: CDR1 MNHNY and CDR2 SVGAGI (reference sequence). The J segment lost 0 bases and the V segment lost 6 bases, leaving 8 bases of the junction unmatched. CDR3 residues: CASSVRTGGSYNEQFF. The DNA for the CDR3 is TGTGCCAGCAGCGTTCGTACGGGGGGCTCCTACAATGAGCAGTTCTTC.

This clone occurred a few times. The rearrangement uses TRBV20-1 and TRBJ1-1, with no clear D. Germline CDR1 is DFQATT and CDR2 is SNEGSKA (reference sequence). V lost 2 bases to trimming and J lost 4 bases, with 2 bases between them. The CDR3 has 10 residues. The CDR3 sequence is CSARPTEAFF. Written as DNA, the CDR3 is TGCAGTGCTAGACCCACTGAAGCTTTCTTT.

The genes are TRBV5-1 and TRBJ1-5, with a weak D call TRBD1 (6 bases). V was pared by 0 bases and J by 4 bases, with 17 bases between. CDR1 SGHRS and CDR2 YFSETQ come from the germline V gene. The CDR3 is 17 residues long. The CDR3 DNA sequence: TGCGCCAGCAGCTTGGCCCCGCGGGGGGCCCTTAATCAGCCCCAGCATTTT. As protein: CASSLAPRGALNQPQHF.

The chain couples TRBV6-1 to TRBJ2-3; no clear D. The CDR3 spans 13 residues. Trimming took off 2 bases at V and 5 bases at J, with 8 bases between the two ends. Germline V gene lookup returns CDR1 MNHNS and CDR2 SASEGT. The CDR3 reads CASSEHRVDTQYF. CDR3 DNA sequence: TGTGCCAGCAGTGAACATAGGGTAGATACGCAGTATTTT.

CDR3 residues: CASSQVPLSEAFF. The CDR3 coding sequence is TGTGCCAGCAGCCAAGTCCCACTGAGTGAAGCTTTCTTT. The rearrangement joins TRBV14 to TRBJ1-1; D unresolved. From germline, CDR1 is SGHDN and CDR2 FVKESK. The CDR3 extends over 13 amino acids. Trimming pared 1 base from V and 7 bases from J, leaving 10 bases between.

The gene calls are TRBV4-2 and TRBJ2-7; D might be TRBD1 (6 bases). Per germline, CDR1 LGHNA and CDR2 YNFKEQ. Between the trimmed V and J ends, which lost 2 bases and 7 bases, there was a span of 21 bases. CDR3 length equals 16 residues. The CDR3: CASSQPPGQTSREQYF. The CDR3 DNA reads as TGTGCCAGCAGCCAACCTCCGGGACAAACCTCCCGGGAGCAGTACTTC.

This clone has just a few counts. The V gene is TRBV6-5, the J gene TRBJ2-5; no clear D gene. V was clipped by 7 bases and J by 5 bases, with 14 bases between them. This CDR3 spans 13 amino acids. Germline V CDR1 and CDR2: MNHEY, SVGAGI. The CDR3 loop reads CASTRPGHETQYF. The CDR3 nucleotides read TGTGCCAGCACCCGCCCGGGCCACGAGACCCAGTACTTC.

The chain employs TRBV5-1 and TRBJ1-2; TRBD1 agrees at 10 bases. The CDR3 sequence is 14 residues long. Losses at the gene ends were 4 bases for V and 7 bases for J; bases not matched to a gene: 7. In germline, CDR1 is SGHRS, CDR2 YFSETQ. DNA for the CDR3: TGCGCCAGCAGCCGGGACAGGGGTTTTGTTGGCTACACCTTC. Its protein product is CASSRDRGFVGYTF.

The chain has TRBV7-2 and TRBJ2-5; a weak D match, TRBD1 (6 bases). V shed 5 bases and J shed 5 bases, with 12 bases lying between them. CDR3 length equals 13 residues. The V gene's germline CDR1 is SGHTA and CDR2 FQGNSA. This chain's CDR3 is CASSKGGGETQYF. CDR3 coding DNA: TGTGCCAGCAGCAAAGGGGGTGGGGAGACCCAGTACTTC.

The J gene is TRBJ2-1, the V gene TRBV6-6, with 9 bases matching TRBD1. Germline loops: CDR1 MNHNY, CDR2 SVGAGI (reference sequence). Trimming removed 6 bases from V and 6 bases from J; junction bases left unmatched: 9. The CDR3 runs 15 residues. This CDR3 is CASREQGANPNEQFF. The CDR3 DNA follows: TGTGCCAGCAGAGAACAGGGGGCGAACCCCAATGAGCAGTTCTTC.

The chain combines TRBV5-1 with TRBJ2-1, with 12 bases aligning to TRBD1. The CDR3 totals 14 residues. V shed 4 bases and J 8 bases; nucleotides not matched to a gene: 4. CDR1 and CDR2 (germline): SGHRS, YFSETQ. CDR3 sequence (DNA): TGCGCCAGCAGCCAGGGACAGGGGGCCGATGAGCAGTTCTTC. This codes for CASSQGQGADEQFF.

This chain uses TRBV5-8 with TRBJ2-5; maybe TRBD2 (6 bases). V lost 3 bases and J lost 4, with 13 bases in between. The CDR3 consists of 14 residues. Germline loops: CDR1 SGHTS, CDR2 YDEGEE. This chain's CDR3 is CASSSGTHVETQYF. Written as DNA, the CDR3 is TGTGCCAGCAGCTCCGGGACTCACGTAGAGACCCAGTACTTC.

This chain joins TRBV4-3 and TRBJ1-4; 7 bases agree with TRBD1. This CDR3 has 15 amino acids. CDR1 and CDR2 (germline): LGHNA, YSLEER. The V and J ends lost 0 bases and 5 bases, in that order; junction bases with no gene match: 3. CDR3 residues: CASSQDPQGNEKLFF. In DNA form, the CDR3 reads TGCGCCAGCAGCCAAGATCCACAGGGGAATGAAAAACTGTTTTTT.

The rearrangement uses TRBV7-8 and TRBJ2-7; D might be TRBD2 (6 bases). The germline V and J ends were trimmed by 1 base and 3 bases, with 7 bases remaining between them. The CDR3 runs to 13 residues. The germline CDR1 and CDR2 sequences are SGHVS and FQNEAQ. The CDR3 region has the DNA TGTGCCAGCAGCTTAGAGCGGGTCTACGAGCAGTACTTC. It codes for CASSLERVYEQYF.

The sample holds a few counts of this clone. The rearrangement uses TRBV7-9 and TRBJ1-6; 8 bases match TRBD1. The V and J ends lost 5 bases and 8 bases, in that order; junction bases with no gene match: 5. CDR1 is SEHNR and CDR2 is FQNEAQ in the germline V gene (reference sequence). This CDR3 has 14 amino acids. CDR3 in DNA: TGTGCCAGCAGCCCCGGGACAGGTTATTCACCCCTCCACTTT. Encoded protein: CASSPGTGYSPLHF.

In this sample, this clone turned up once. The genes are TRBV25-1 and TRBJ2-1; TRBD1 matches at 8 bases. The V gene end was trimmed by 9 bases and the J gene end by 4 bases; junction bases not matched to a gene: 14. Germline lookup yields CDR1 MGHDK and CDR2 SYGVNS. This CDR3 contains 16 residues. CDR3 protein: CASSYRGRSTYNEQFF. The CDR3 DNA is TGTGCCAGTTCATACAGGGGGAGGTCAACATACAATGAGCAGTTCTTC.

J is TRBJ2-1 and V is TRBV5-5; D gene unclear. Germline values: CDR1 SGHKS, CDR2 YYEKEE (reference sequence). V was trimmed by 0 bases and J by 9 bases, leaving 13 bases between them. The CDR3 contains 14 residues. CDR3 protein: CASSLVLLDGEQFF. The DNA for the CDR3 is TGTGCCAGCAGCTTGGTTCTCCTGGACGGTGAGCAGTTCTTC.

CDR3 DNA sequence: TGTGCCAGCAGCGTCGGGACTAGCGGAGGGGCGGGGGAAGAGACCCAGTACTTC. This translates into CASSVGTSGGAGEETQYF. The chain couples TRBV9 to TRBJ2-5; 11 nucleotides align to TRBD2. Germline values: CDR1 SGDLS, CDR2 YYNGEE. Trimming removed 2 bases from V and 3 bases from J; junction bases left unmatched: 12. The CDR3 loop spans 18 amino acids.

V usage is TRBV19 and J usage is TRBJ2-3; unclear D gene. CDR1 and CDR2 (germline): LNHDA, SQIVND (reference sequence). CDR3 size: 14 residues. Trimming pared 5 bases from V and 2 bases from J, leaving 11 bases between. The CDR3 region has the DNA TGTGCCAGTAGTTTGGTGGGGATCACAGATACGCAGTATTTT. Its translation: CASSLVGITDTQYF.

With regard to this clone: The germline gene is not matched at one end of the junction; a read error may be the cause. The same CDR3 arises from other DNA sequences in this sample as well. The chain joins TRBV19 to TRBJ2-1; D is ambiguous. This CDR3 is 12 amino acids long. The germline V gene has CDR1 LNHDA and CDR2 SQIVND (reference sequence). The CDR3 DNA follows: TGTGCCAGCAGTATGGGCTCCTATGAGCAGTTCTTC. This encodes CASSMGSYEQFF.

This chain uses TRBV10-2 with TRBJ2-3; the match to TRBD2 covers 12 bases. CDR1 WSHSY and CDR2 SAAADI come from the germline V gene. CDR3 length: 18 residues. V trimming: 6 bases; J trimming: 5 bases; junction bases outside the gene matches: 15. CDR3 loop: CASSGGLAGSAPGDTQYF. The CDR3 coding sequence is TGCGCCAGCAGCGGCGGACTAGCGGGGTCCGCCCCTGGAGATACGCAGTATTTT.

The chain links TRBV2 to TRBJ1-2; tentatively, D is TRBD1 (6 bases). The CDR3 sequence is 14 residues long. Germline V gene sequence: CDR1 SNHLY, CDR2 FYNNEI. V was shortened by 8 bases and J by 4 bases, with 17 bases between the two germline ends. CDR3 residues: CASYLEGDIYGYTF. The CDR3 region has the DNA TGTGCCAGCTACCTCGAAGGGGACATCTATGGCTACACCTTC.

The CDR3 protein is CASSWDRVTSDTQYF. The CDR3 coding sequence is TGTGCCAGCAGCTGGGACAGGGTTACTTCAGATACGCAGTATTTT. The chain employs TRBV5-4 and TRBJ2-3, with 9 nucleotides matching TRBD1. From germline, CDR1 is SGHNT and CDR2 YYREEE (reference sequence). The J segment lost 4 bases and the V segment lost 3 bases, leaving 6 bases of the junction unmatched. This CDR3 is built from 15 residues.

The CDR3 loop is CASSAGYEQYF. The CDR3 DNA follows: TGTGCCAGCAGTGCCGGCTACGAGCAGTACTTC. The rearrangement joins TRBV25-1 to TRBJ2-7, with D hard to call. The V and J ends lost 4 bases and 3 bases respectively, with 4 bases between them. There are 11 residues in the CDR3. The germline V gene encodes CDR1 MGHDK and CDR2 SYGVNS.

The gene calls are TRBV28 and TRBJ2-1; 10 nucleotides match TRBD2. CDR1 is MDHEN and CDR2 is SYDVKM in the germline V gene. V lost 3 bases, J lost 0 bases, and 8 bases stayed unmatched. This CDR3 region has 18 residues. Here the CDR3 reads CASSFVVASGSSYNEQFF. The CDR3 coding sequence is TGTGCCAGCAGTTTTGTTGTGGCTAGCGGGAGCTCCTACAATGAGCAGTTCTTC.

This chain uses TRBV6-5 with TRBJ2-2; D is unresolved. This CDR3 is 14 amino acids long. Trimming left V 5 bases short and J 6 bases short, with 13 bases between. CDR1 and CDR2 from the germline V gene are MNHEY and SVGAGI. The DNA of the CDR3 is TGTGCCAGCAGTCACCCAAGACGCCCCGGGGAGCTGTTTTTT. As protein: CASSHPRRPGELFF.

The chain has TRBV19 and TRBJ1-3; 8 positions match TRBD1. The CDR3 runs 15 residues. Germline V gene lookup returns CDR1 LNHDA and CDR2 SQIVND (reference sequence). Trimming took 6 bases from V and 0 from J; bases not matched to a gene: 4. The CDR3, as DNA: TGTGCCAGTAGACTCGGACAGGGCTCTGGAAACACCATATATTTT. Its translation is CASRLGQGSGNTIYF.

This rearrangement joins TRBV6-6 to TRBJ1-2; D gene unclear. The germline V and J ends were trimmed by 0 bases and 3 bases, with 14 bases remaining between them. CDR3 size: 16 residues. Looked up from germline, CDR1 is MNHNY and CDR2 is SVGAGI (reference sequence). DNA for the CDR3: TGTGCCAGCAGTTACTCGAGCGGGGTAGGTGACTATGGCTACACCTTC. This sequence encodes CASSYSSGVGDYGYTF.

The chain has TRBV7-9 and TRBJ1-4; D uncertain. The CDR3 is 13 amino acids. V lost 5 bases and J 4 bases, leaving 8 bases between the germline ends. Per the germline V gene, CDR1 is SEHNR and CDR2 is FQNEAQ (reference sequence). The CDR3 nucleotides read TGTGCCAGCAGCCCTGGTAATAATGAAAAACTGTTTTTT. It translates to CASSPGNNEKLFF.

This chain uses TRBV5-6 with TRBJ1-2; D unclear. The germline CDR1 and CDR2 sequences are SGHDT and YYEEEE. With 4 bases removed from V and 3 bases from J, the gap between germline ends came to 10 bases. This CDR3 is 13 amino acids long. The CDR3 DNA is TGTGCCAGCAGCCTAAGGGAGGACTATGGCTACACCTTC. This gives the protein CASSLREDYGYTF. The full variable domain, its missing parts supplied by reference TRBV5-6 and TRBJ1-2, is DAGVTQSPTHLIKTRGQQVTLRCSPKSGHDTVSWYQQALGQGPQFIFQYYEEEERQRGNFPDRFSGHQFPNYSSELNVNALLLGDSALYLCASSLREDYGYTFGSGTRLTVV.

This clone was seen more than once but under ten times. The J gene is TRBJ2-1, the V gene TRBV4-1; 10 nucleotides align to TRBD2. This CDR3 has 17 amino acids. Germline-derived CDR1 and CDR2 are MGHRA and YSYEKL. Trimming at V came to 3 bases and at J to 7 bases, leaving 12 bases not matched to a gene. This CDR3 is CASSQNALAGRANEQFF. CDR3 nucleotides: TGCGCCAGCAGCCAGAACGCACTAGCGGGGAGGGCTAATGAGCAGTTCTTC.